Listed below are T cell receptor beta chains from one sample, sequenced in a study of beta chain features in type 1 diabetes. The data were produced by immunoSEQ multiplex PCR, yet TCRdb's version contains in-frame clones alone and is incomplete. The sample comprises approximately 170,000 clones, approximately 8% of which are singletons, and roughly 0.97% rests with the top ten. Material for sequencing was central memory CD4+ T cells from blood. These receptors all come from a woman aged 40 to 50 with type 1 diabetes. CDR3s include the opening cysteine and the closing phenylalanine or tryptophan.

j_call | v_call | cdr3_aa
TRBJ1-4 | TRBV28 | CASATGAATNEKLFF
TRBJ2-3 | TRBV19 | CASSTSGGGGTQYF
TRBJ1-1 | TRBV6-6 | CASNGRTLNTEAFF
TRBJ1-4 | TRBV18 | CASSPPKGAGEKLFF
TRBJ1-6 | TRBV5-4 | CASSLHQDNSPLHF
NA | TRBV9 | CASSSSLGVGNEQYF
TRBJ2-3 | TRBV29-1 | CSALASGGSDTQYF
TRBJ2-3 | TRBV7-9 | CASSLNIPTDTQYF
TRBJ1-2 | TRBV28 | CASSSGARERYGYTF
TRBJ2-6 | TRBV4-3 | CASSPRWAGGAGANVLTF
TRBJ2-5 | TRBV7-3 | CASSLTGQGGETQYF
TRBJ1-4 | TRBV7-2 | CASSPQGALNEKLFF
TRBJ2-5 | TRBV10-3 | CAIGPRTSGLTTRPETQYF
TRBJ1-4 | TRBV28 | CASSLGGGGNEKLFF
TRBJ2-1 | TRBV12-5 | CASGSGTSGFYNEQFF
TRBJ1-4 | TRBV19 | CASSIQEGAEKLFF
TRBJ1-1 | TRBV27 | CASMGQGRNTEAFF
TRBJ2-1 | TRBV27 | CASSKPERNEQFF
TRBJ2-7 | TRBV4-1 | CASSQETGRYEQYF
TRBJ2-7 | TRBV7-8 | CASSLRGVAGFSYEQYF
TRBJ2-3 | TRBV7-3 | CASSVDRVTDTQYF
TRBJ1-2 | TRBV4-1 | CASSQDLNQGRYTF
TRBJ1-1 | TRBV29-1 | CSGTSQGFTEAFF
TRBJ2-2 | TRBV7-3 | CASKLASNTGELFF
TRBJ2-7 | TRBV5-5 | CASSVVSYEQYF
TRBJ2-1 | TRBV4-3 | CASSQDGPRNEQFF
TRBJ1-2 | TRBV28 | CASRETGGDYGYTF
TRBJ1-4 | TRBV2 | CASSEEAGYNEKLFF
TRBJ2-4 | TRBV15 | CATSGEGQGSKNIQYF
TRBJ1-4 | TRBV9 | CASSSLTGRNEKLFF
TRBJ1-2 | TRBV7-9 | CASSYNGQGLGYTF
TRBJ1-2 | TRBV9 | CASSPRAGSGYTF
TRBJ1-3 | TRBV28 | CASIDSGARHF
TRBJ2-5 | TRBV18 | CASSPSRGQETQYF
TRBJ1-5 | TRBV4-1 | CASSRSEDGGNQPQHF
TRBJ2-7 | TRBV7-2 | CASSTTEIEQYF
TRBJ1-2 | TRBV6-6 | CASSLGQAMGEYGYTF
TRBJ2-1 | TRBV18 | CASSPPGGAEQFF